These 3 T cell receptor beta chains share one sample of origin, sequenced in a study of shared clonotypes between healthy human individuals. Sequencing used immunoSEQ multiplex PCR; TCRdb keeps in-frame clones, though not all of them. The sample contains about 2.2 million clones, roughly 95% of which appear only once. CD45RO-negative cells were positively selected for CCR7, leaving out terminally differentiated effector memory CD45RA+ cells. The source material was naive CD8+ T cells from PBMCs. The receptors were sampled from a man aged 18-30 years in good health. Some clones in this sample may be carry-over from other donors' samples.

This clone appeared a single time. V usage is TRBV29-1 and J usage is TRBJ2-7; D gene uncertain. The germline V gene has CDR1 SQVTM and CDR2 ANQGSEA. There are 10 residues in the CDR3. Trimming took off 3 bases at V and 5 bases at J, with 5 bases between the two ends. The CDR3 protein is CSVDGHEQYF. In DNA form, the CDR3 reads TGCAGCGTTGACGGGCACGAGCAGTACTTC.

As concerns this clone: The sample holds other DNA sequences that translate to the same CDR3. The V call is TRBV9, the J call TRBJ1-5, with D hard to call. This CDR3 has 13 amino acids. Trimming pared 0 bases from V and 4 bases from J, leaving 5 bases between. Per germline, CDR1 SGDLS and CDR2 YYNGEE. The CDR3 nucleotides are TGTGCCAGCAGCGTAGGGCGAAATCAGCCCCAGCATTTT. Translation: CASSVGRNQPQHF.

The V gene is TRBV4-1, the J gene TRBJ2-3; D may be TRBD2 (5 bases). Per germline, CDR1 MGHRA and CDR2 YSYEKL. Trimming took 4 bases from V and 6 from J, leaving 20 bases between them. The CDR3 runs 16 residues. CDR3 coding DNA: TGCGCCAGCAGCCTCCTGGCCGGAACTAGTGGGGATACGCAGTATTTT. Its translation: CASSLLAGTSGDTQYF.